The entry below describes one T cell receptor (beta chain). What it binds is not known. The PCR employed 60 Vbeta primers together with 13 Jbeta primers. Assay: immunoSEQ multiplex PCR; the TCRdb copy retains only in-frame clones and omits some. The repertoire shows over 65,000 clones; the top ten hold 1.1%. The entry originates in a study of cytomegalovirus exposure and HLA in healthy donors. The germline V and J ends were trimmed by 5 bases and 1 base, with 11 bases remaining between them. The CDR3 sequence is 14 residues long. Germline loops: CDR1 LNHDA, CDR2 SQIVND (reference sequence). Broader study findings: For most subjects, TCR beta sequences were reported to predict HLA-A and HLA-B alleles with accuracy. Overall, about 160 TCR beta chains were annotated as cytomegalovirus-associated. With later analysis, a missense DCLRE1C variant became linked to TCR beta V- and J-gene trimming. Rarity held for most TCR sequences, but there were some public TCRs that occurred in many donors.

The chain links TRBV19 to TRBJ1-1; no clear D. Material: PBMCs. The source of this sequence is a woman in her twenties or thirties in good health and CMV-seronegative. CDR3 nucleotides: TGTGCCAGTAGTCTCAAACAGAGGAACACTGAAGCTTTCTTT. Translation: CASSLKQRNTEAFF.